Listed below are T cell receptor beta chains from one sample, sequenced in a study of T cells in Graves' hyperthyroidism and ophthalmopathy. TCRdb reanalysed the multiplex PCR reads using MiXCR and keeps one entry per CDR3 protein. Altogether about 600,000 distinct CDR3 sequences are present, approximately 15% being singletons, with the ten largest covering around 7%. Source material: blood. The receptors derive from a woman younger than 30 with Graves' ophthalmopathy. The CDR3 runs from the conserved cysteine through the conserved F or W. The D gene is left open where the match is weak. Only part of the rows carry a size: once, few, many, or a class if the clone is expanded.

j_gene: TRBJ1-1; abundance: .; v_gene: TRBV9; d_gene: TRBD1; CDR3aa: CASSVDRVPNEAFF; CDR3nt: TGTGCCAGCAGCGTGGACAGGGTCCCAAATGAAGCTTTCTTT
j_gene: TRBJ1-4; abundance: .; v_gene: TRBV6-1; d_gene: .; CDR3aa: CASNLGPLGEKLFF; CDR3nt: TGTGCCAGCAACCTCGGGCCCTTAGGTGAAAAACTGTTTTTT
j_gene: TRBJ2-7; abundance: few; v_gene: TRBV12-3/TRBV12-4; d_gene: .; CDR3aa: CASSLRSTGSLYEQYF; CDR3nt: TGTGCCAGCAGTTTACGGAGTACAGGGTCCCTGTACGAGCAGTACTTC
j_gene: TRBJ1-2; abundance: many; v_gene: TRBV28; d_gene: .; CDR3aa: CASSYGDAYGYTF; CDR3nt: TGTGCCAGCAGTTATGGGGACGCCTATGGCTACACCTTC
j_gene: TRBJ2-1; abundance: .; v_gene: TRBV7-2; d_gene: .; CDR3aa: CASSPDGGSVYNEQFF; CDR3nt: TGTGCCAGCAGCCCAGACGGTGGCTCCGTCTACAATGAGCAGTTCTTC
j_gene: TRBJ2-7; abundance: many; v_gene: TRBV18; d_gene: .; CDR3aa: CASSPYEESYEQYF; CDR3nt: TGTGCCAGCTCACCCTACGAGGAATCCTACGAGCAGTACTTC
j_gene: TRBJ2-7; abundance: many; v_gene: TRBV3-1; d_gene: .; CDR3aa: CASSLFRGAPYEQYF; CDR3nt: TGTGCCAGCAGCCTTTTCCGAGGGGCTCCCTACGAGCAGTACTTC
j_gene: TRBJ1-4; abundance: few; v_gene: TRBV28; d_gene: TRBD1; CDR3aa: CASSFWDRELFF; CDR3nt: TGTGCCAGCAGTTTTTGGGACAGGGAACTGTTTTTT
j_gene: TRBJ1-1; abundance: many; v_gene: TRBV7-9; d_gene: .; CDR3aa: CASSLEFTGAEAFF; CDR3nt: TGTGCCAGCAGCTTGGAGTTCACCGGCGCTGAAGCTTTCTTT
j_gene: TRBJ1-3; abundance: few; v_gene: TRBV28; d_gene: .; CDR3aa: CASSLDGWISAESGNTIYF; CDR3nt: TGTGCCAGCAGTTTAGACGGTTGGATAAGCGCAGAGAGCGGAAACACCATATATTTT